The 7 T cell receptor beta chains in this list originate from one sample, sequenced in a study of shared clonotypes between healthy human individuals. The protocol was immunoSEQ multiplex PCR, while the TCRdb copy is restricted to in-frame clones and leaves out a portion. The data contain about 800,000 clones, 96% of them seen just once; the ten biggest clones take up under 0.25%. Naive CD8 cells, CD45RO-negative and positively selected for CCR7, excluded terminally differentiated effector memory CD45RA+ cells. The sequenced material came from naive CD8+ T cells sorted from blood. These receptor sequences come from a man aged 25 to 40 in good health.

The rearrangement links TRBV6-1 to TRBJ1-1; maybe TRBD1 (5 bases). This CDR3 spans 14 amino acids. V dropped 5 bases and J dropped 0 bases, with 10 bases sitting between them. Looked up from germline, CDR1 is MNHNS and CDR2 is SASEGT. The CDR3 DNA reads as TGTGCCAGCAGTCAGACAGCCATGAACACTGAAGCTTTCTTT. Residues: CASSQTAMNTEAFF.

The rearrangement uses TRBV7-3 and TRBJ1-2; TRBD1 aligns across 9 bases. V lost 0 bases, J lost 6 bases, and 8 bases stayed unmatched. CDR1 and CDR2 (germline): SGHTA, FQGTGA. The CDR3 contains 16 residues. CDR3 amino acids: CASSLTGGTGTHGYTF. The CDR3, as DNA: TGTGCCAGCAGCTTAACGGGCGGGACAGGGACGCATGGCTACACCTTC. The variable domain in full, with the rest retrieved from reference TRBV7-3 and TRBJ1-2, is GAGVSQTPSNKVTEKGKYVELRCDPISGHTALYWYRQSLGQGPEFLIYFQGTGAADDSGLPNDRFFAVRPEGSVSTLKIQRTERGDSAVYLCASSLTGGTGTHGYTFGSGTRLTVV.

The rearrangement links TRBV7-2 to TRBJ2-7; 9 bases line up with TRBD2. The germline gives CDR1 SGHTA, CDR2 FQGNSA. With 1 base clipped from V and 2 bases from J, the junction kept 3 bases outside the gene matches. CDR3 length: 15 amino acids. CDR3 amino acids: CASSLVASGAYEQYF. DNA for the CDR3: TGTGCCAGCAGCTTAGTGGCTAGCGGGGCCTACGAGCAGTACTTC.

The sample holds one count of this clone. This chain uses TRBV5-1 with TRBJ1-1; D not certain. CDR3 length: 16 residues. Germline loops: CDR1 SGHRS, CDR2 YFSETQ. The V end lost 4 bases, the J end lost 1 base, and 17 bases lay between the germline ends. CDR3 DNA: TGCGCCAGCAGCGGAGCAGCAACCCTGGGGAACACTGAAGCTTTCTTT. This sequence encodes CASSGAATLGNTEAFF.

In DNA form, the CDR3 reads TGTGCCAGCAGTCCCCAAACCATAGCGGGATCCGCAGATACGCAGTATTTT. It encodes CASSPQTIAGSADTQYF. The rearrangement uses TRBV27 and TRBJ2-3; the match to TRBD2 covers 8 bases. Losses at the gene ends were 5 bases for V and 4 bases for J; bases not matched to a gene: 14. The germline CDR1 and CDR2 sequences are MNHEY and SMNVEV (reference sequence). The CDR3 has 17 amino acids.

The table lists this clone with a count of one. The rearrangement links TRBV18 to TRBJ2-7; D ambiguous. Germline loops: CDR1 KGHSH, CDR2 LQKENI. Trimming cost V 0 bases and J 0 bases, with 9 bases left between them. This CDR3 contains 15 residues. Written as DNA, the CDR3 is TGTGCCAGCTCACCACCGCAGGACCGCTCCTACGAGCAGTACTTC. It encodes CASSPPQDRSYEQYF.

The J gene is TRBJ2-2, the V gene TRBV7-3, with 11 positions matching TRBD1. V gave up 5 bases and J gave up 0 bases; unmatched junction bases: 2. This CDR3 comprises 16 residues. Germline CDR1 and CDR2: SGHTA and FQGTGA. The CDR3 DNA follows: TGTGCCAGCAGCCCGGGACAGGGGGCGAACACCGGGGAGCTGTTTTTT. It encodes CASSPGQGANTGELFF.